Listed here are 26 T cell receptor beta chains from one sample, sequenced in a study of blood T cell repertoires in COVID-19. Produced via immunoSEQ multiplex PCR; TCRdb's table is partial and in-frame only. The sample yields about 170,000 clones, about 83% seen once. Sequenced input: peripheral blood. Source of these receptors: a woman older than 75 with COVID-19, enrolled during active disease.

The chain combines TRBV5-3 with TRBJ1-2; D gene unclear. TRBV5-3 is an ORF; its function is uncertain. The CDR3 runs 18 residues. Trimming took off 0 bases at V and 0 bases at J, with 18 bases between the two ends. CDR3 loop: CARSLVNSCSNANYGYTF. The CDR3 bases are TGTGCCAGAAGCTTGGTTAACAGCTGCTCGAATGCTAACTATGGCTACACCTTC.

The DNA for the CDR3 is TGTGCCAGCAGTTTGAGGACAGGGGTCGGTCCAGATACGCAGTATTTT. Protein: CASSLRTGVGPDTQYF. The V and J genes are TRBV27 and TRBJ2-3; 9 bases agree with TRBD1. There are 16 residues in the CDR3. The germline CDR1 and CDR2 sequences are MNHEY and SMNVEV (reference sequence). With V trimmed by 3 bases and J by 4 bases, 8 bases remained unmatched.

CDR3: CASSLDFVHSGANVLTF. For the CDR3, the DNA is TGTGCCAGCAGTCTAGATTTCGTTCACTCTGGGGCCAACGTCCTGACTTTC. The V gene is TRBV6-6, the J gene TRBJ2-6; D gene ambiguous. Germline CDR1 and CDR2: MNHNY and SVGAGI (reference sequence). CDR3 length: 17 residues. V was cut by 5 bases and J by 0 bases, with 14 bases left in between.

This clone was detected a few times. The chain carries TRBV18 and TRBJ2-5, with D uncertain. V was clipped by 2 bases and J by 5 bases, with 9 bases between them. Looked up from germline, CDR1 is KGHSH and CDR2 is LQKENI. The length of the CDR3 is 13 residues. CDR3 sequence reads: CASSPSPIETQYF. Written as DNA, the CDR3 is TGTGCCAGCTCACCAAGCCCTATCGAGACCCAGTACTTC.

This clone occurred once. The chain links TRBV30 to TRBJ2-7; D not resolved. This CDR3 contains 13 residues. The germline V gene encodes CDR1 GTSNPN and CDR2 SVGIG (reference sequence). Trimming took 3 bases from V and 6 from J, leaving 15 bases between them. The CDR3 bases are TGTGCCTGGAGCTTTAGCCGGGTTGGCGAGCAGTACTTC. Translating gives CAWSFSRVGEQYF. The full variable domain, its missing parts supplied by reference TRBV30 and TRBJ2-7, is SQTIHQWPATLVQPVGSPLSLECTVEGTSNPNLYWYRQAAGRGLQLLFYSVGIGQISSEVPQNLSASRPQDRQFILSSKKLLLSDSGFYLCAWSFSRVGEQYFGPGTRLTVT.

The genes are TRBV6-5 and TRBJ1-2, with D possibly being TRBD1 (6 bases). Germline V gene lookup returns CDR1 MNHEY and CDR2 SVGAGI. The V end lost 5 bases, the J end lost 8 bases, and 18 bases lay between the germline ends. This CDR3 is built from 14 residues. The DNA for the CDR3 is TGTGCCAGCAGTACGACAGGTTGGGGCCGCGGCTACACCTTC. The encoded protein is CASSTTGWGRGYTF.

This rearrangement joins TRBV12-3 or TRBV12-4 to TRBJ2-7; D is ambiguous. This CDR3 region has 11 residues. Trimming cost V 2 bases and J 4 bases, with 3 bases left between them. The DNA for the CDR3 is TGTGCCAGCAGTTTAATATACGAGCAGTACTTC. This codes for CASSLIYEQYF.

This sequence joins TRBV19 and TRBJ2-3; 8 bases align to TRBD2. This CDR3 has 14 residues. The germline V gene encodes CDR1 LNHDA and CDR2 SQIVND (reference sequence). J lost 6 bases, V lost 4 bases, and 6 bases had no gene match. CDR3 sequence (DNA): TGTGCCAGTAGTAGCTGGACTAGCCTGGATACGCAGTATTTT. Its protein product is CASSSWTSLDTQYF.

The chain joins TRBV19 to TRBJ1-5, with no clear D. Germline-derived CDR1 and CDR2 are LNHDA and SQIVND (reference sequence). V lost 5 bases to trimming and J lost 0 bases, with 14 bases between them. CDR3 length: 16 residues. The CDR3 sequence is CASSLLGSYSNQPQHF. In nucleotides, the CDR3 is TGTGCCAGTAGTCTCCTGGGCTCCTATAGCAATCAGCCCCAGCATTTT.

The gene calls are TRBV27 and TRBJ1-1; 10 bases fit TRBD1. V was clipped by 6 bases and J by 3 bases; unmatched bases: 10. CDR1 and CDR2 from the germline V gene are MNHEY and SMNVEV (reference sequence). CDR3 length: 16 amino acids. CDR3 DNA: TGTGCCAGCAGCTTGGACAGGGGGGCGAGGTACACTGAAGCTTTCTTT. It yields the protein CASSLDRGARYTEAFF.

The chain joins TRBV6-2 or TRBV6-3 to TRBJ2-3, with 12 positions matching TRBD2. CDR1 and CDR2 (germline): MNHEY, SVGEGT. V shed 6 bases and J 3 bases; nucleotides not matched to a gene: 13. CDR3 length: 18 amino acids. The chain's CDR3 is CASSLRIGGLAGTDTQYF. The CDR3 bases are TGTGCCAGCAGCCTCCGCATTGGCGGACTAGCGGGGACAGATACGCAGTATTTT.

This clone showed up many times. The chain carries TRBV9 and TRBJ2-4; D gene uncertain. The CDR3 has 16 residues. Germline V gene lookup returns CDR1 SGDLS and CDR2 YYNGEE. V was trimmed by 1 base and J by 2 bases, leaving 13 bases between them. The CDR3: CASSVSPLWPKNIQYF. For the CDR3, the DNA is TGTGCCAGCAGCGTATCTCCACTATGGCCCAAAAACATTCAGTACTTC.

The chain couples TRBV2 to TRBJ2-7, with D unclear. Per the germline V gene, CDR1 is SNHLY and CDR2 is FYNNEI. V gave up 4 bases and J gave up 3 bases, with 4 bases separating them. The CDR3 consists of 11 residues. CDR3 nucleotide sequence: TGTGCCAGCAGTGGACTCTACGAGCAGTACTTC. As protein: CASSGLYEQYF.

Only a few counts were recorded for this clone. The J gene is TRBJ2-7, the V gene TRBV28, with 8 nucleotides matching TRBD1. The CDR3 is 15 amino acids. Per the germline V gene, CDR1 is MDHEN and CDR2 is SYDVKM. Trimming took 3 bases from V and 6 from J; bases not matched to a gene: 10. CDR3: CASSFGAGGSREQYF. CDR3 nucleotides: TGTGCCAGCAGTTTCGGGGCAGGGGGCTCCCGCGAGCAGTACTTC. Complete variable domain (other parts from reference TRBV28 and TRBJ2-7): DVKVTQSSRYLVKRTGEKVFLECVQDMDHENMFWYRQDPGLGLRLIYFSYDVKMKEKGDIPEGYSVSREKKERFSLILESASTNQTSMYLCASSFGAGGSREQYFGPGTRLTVT.

The chain links TRBV6-5 to TRBJ1-1; D gene uncertain. V was shortened by 7 bases and J by 6 bases, with 12 bases between the two germline ends. The CDR3 runs to 12 residues. CDR1 MNHEY and CDR2 SVGAGI come from the germline V gene. CDR3 sequence (DNA): TGTGCCAGCATCTTGACTAGCGCTGAAGCTTTCTTT. Translated, it gives CASILTSAEAFF.

This chain connects TRBV7-9 to TRBJ2-6; 11 bases align to TRBD2. CDR1 and CDR2 from the germline V gene are SEHNR and FQNEAQ (reference sequence). The CDR3 extends over 17 amino acids. Trimming took 3 bases from V and 2 from J; bases not matched to a gene: 3. The DNA for the CDR3 is TGTGCCAGCAGCTTCACTAGCGGGAGAGCTGGGGCCAACGTCCTGACTTTC. This codes for CASSFTSGRAGANVLTF.

This clone showed up just a few times. The chain has TRBV27 and TRBJ2-1; TRBD2 matches 8 bases. The CDR3 sequence is 15 residues long. The germline V gene encodes CDR1 MNHEY and CDR2 SMNVEV (reference sequence). V lost 5 bases, J lost 5 bases, and 8 bases stayed unmatched. The DNA for the CDR3 is TGTGCCAGCAGTCCAGCGGGAGTGGGTGACAATGAGCAGTTCTTC. Translated, it gives CASSPAGVGDNEQFF.

The chain has TRBV7-6 and TRBJ2-5, with TRBD1 identical over 7 bases. The CDR3 runs 16 residues. V gave up 1 base and J gave up 4 bases; unmatched junction bases: 9. The V gene's germline CDR1 is SGHVS and CDR2 FNYEAQ. Here the CDR3 reads CASSLGSTGRGETQYF. The CDR3 region has the DNA TGTGCCAGCAGCTTAGGTTCGACAGGGCGTGGAGAGACCCAGTACTTC.

The genes are TRBV18 and TRBJ1-1; no firm D call. Germline V gene data show CDR1 as KGHSH and CDR2 as LQKENI. Trimming shortened V by 2 bases and J by 3 bases, and 10 bases separated the two germline ends. This CDR3 spans 14 amino acids. CDR3 nucleotide sequence: TGTGCCAGCTCACCAGCCTCGGGGTACACTGAAGCTTTCTTT. Amino acids: CASSPASGYTEAFF.

Note on this clone: Distinct nucleotide sequences in the sample also encode this CDR3. The chain links TRBV5-1 to TRBJ2-7, with 7 bases fitting TRBD2. V dropped 8 bases and J dropped 1; count of bases not matched to a gene: 6. Per the germline V gene, CDR1 is SGHRS and CDR2 is YFSETQ. The length of the CDR3 is 13 residues. The CDR3 loop reads CASTDGRSYEQYF. The CDR3 DNA reads TGCGCCAGTACTGACGGGAGGTCCTACGAGCAGTACTTC.

The genes are TRBV6-5 and TRBJ1-5; D gene ambiguous. CDR3 length equals 16 residues. The germline V gene has CDR1 MNHEY and CDR2 SVGAGI. V lost 0 bases to trimming and J lost 3 bases, with 12 bases between them. This CDR3 reads CASSYSRVGFNQPQHF. CDR3 nucleotides: TGTGCCAGCAGTTACTCGAGGGTAGGGTTCAATCAGCCCCAGCATTTT.

V and J are TRBV7-8 and TRBJ2-7, with 10 nucleotides matching TRBD2. This CDR3 spans 15 amino acids. The germline gives CDR1 SGHVS, CDR2 FQNEAQ. V dropped 4 bases and J dropped 2; count of bases not matched to a gene: 5. The CDR3 coding sequence is TGTGCCAGCAGCTACGGGACTAGCGTTGCCTACGAGCAGTACTTC. Residues: CASSYGTSVAYEQYF.

V gene TRBV27 combines with J gene TRBJ1-1; D possibly corresponds to TRBD1 (5 bases). Germline V gene lookup returns CDR1 MNHEY and CDR2 SMNVEV (reference sequence). There are 15 residues in the CDR3. V dropped 5 bases and J dropped 8 bases, with 21 bases sitting between them. The CDR3 region is CASSPNGGLGKEAFF. The CDR3 DNA is TGTGCCAGCAGTCCCAACGGGGGGTTGGGGAAAGAAGCTTTCTTT.

The V gene is TRBV1, the J gene TRBJ1-5; TRBD1 is the table's D call and was not checked against the DNA. TRBV1 is an annotated pseudogene. The CDR3 is 16 amino acids. CDR3 amino acids: CTSSQHHRGHGQPQHF. CDR3 bases: TGCACCAGCAGCCAGCACCACAGGGGGCATGGTCAGCCCCAGCATTTT.

The V gene is TRBV7-2, the J gene TRBJ2-7, with a weak D call TRBD2 (6 bases). Germline CDR1 SGHTA, CDR2 FQGNSA. V lost 5 bases and J lost 2, with 13 bases in between. The CDR3 runs to 14 residues. CDR3 sequence: CASSMVAETYEQYF. CDR3 coding DNA: TGTGCCAGCAGCATGGTAGCGGAGACCTACGAGCAGTACTTC.

This chain links TRBV2 with TRBJ2-3; 11 nucleotides match TRBD2. This CDR3 region has 15 residues. The trim removed 4 bases at V and 5 bases at J, leaving 5 bases unmatched. The V gene's germline CDR1 is SNHLY and CDR2 FYNNEI. CDR3 sequence reads: CASSVRLAGGDTQYF. CDR3 coding DNA: TGTGCCAGCAGTGTCCGGCTAGCGGGAGGAGATACGCAGTATTTT.